This record concerns one T cell receptor beta chain sequence. These data are taken from a study of blood T cell repertoires in COVID-19. At the level of the study: The United States, Italy and Spain were the sources of the acute and convalescent COVID-19 samples. Nucleic acid was either cDNA or gDNA, and it came from T cells, B-cell-depleted T cells, or PBMCs.

How the authors handled the data: Amplification with reference gene primers provided the estimates of nucleated cell counts. Some clones are missing from TCRdb's copy, which holds only in-frame ones; the method was immunoSEQ multiplex PCR. V and J calls and clone size are copied from that table; D and trimming were computed from the DNA. The profile shows roughly 500,000 clones, approximately 83% of them singletons. This sequence was found in a human donor in a cohort sampled during active COVID-19. Sequencing input: peripheral blood.

In DNA form, the CDR3 reads TGTGCCAGCAGTGTGAAGAACACAGGGGTGGGTGGCTACACCTTC. Residues: CASSVKNTGVGGYTF. This chain uses TRBV2 with TRBJ1-2, with 7 bases fitting TRBD1. This CDR3 spans 15 amino acids. V gave up 4 bases and J gave up 7 bases; unmatched junction bases: 12. CDR1 is SNHLY, CDR2 FYNNEI, per germline.